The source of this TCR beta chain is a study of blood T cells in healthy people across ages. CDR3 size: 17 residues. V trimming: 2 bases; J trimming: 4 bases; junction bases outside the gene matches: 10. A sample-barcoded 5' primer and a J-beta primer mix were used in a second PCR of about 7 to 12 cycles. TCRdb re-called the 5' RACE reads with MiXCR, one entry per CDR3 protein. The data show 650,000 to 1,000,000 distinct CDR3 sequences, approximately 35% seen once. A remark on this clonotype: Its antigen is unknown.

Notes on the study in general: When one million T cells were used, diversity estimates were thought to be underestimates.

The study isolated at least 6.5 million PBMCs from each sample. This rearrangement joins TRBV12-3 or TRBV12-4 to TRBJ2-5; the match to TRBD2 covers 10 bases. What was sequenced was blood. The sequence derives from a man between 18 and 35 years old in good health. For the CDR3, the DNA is TGTGCCAGCAGTTTAACTCTCCAGCGGGGGGGTCTAGAGACCCAGTACTTC. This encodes CASSLTLQRGGLETQYF.